This TCR beta chain appears in the sequencing data of a study of Ad26.COV2.S vaccination and SARS-CoV-2 variants. On the study more broadly: Once or twice, 56 days apart, Ad26.COV2.S was delivered intramuscularly.

The treatment denotes: 19 received Ad26.COV2.S at low or high dose, single or two shots; 5 received placebo; per-sample allocation not given. Sampling took place 63 days after the first vaccine or placebo injection. Looked up from germline, CDR1 is MDHEN and CDR2 is SYDVKM. V lost 5 bases to trimming and J lost 8 bases, with 19 bases between them. This CDR3 contains 15 residues. TCRdb's copy holds only in-frame clones and misses some; the assay was immunoSEQ multiplex PCR. The table lists about 500,000 clones, 80% to 90% of them singletons. The receptor comes from a person between 18 and 59 years old who received the Ad26.COV2.S COVID-19 vaccine or a placebo. The chain is built from TRBV28 and TRBJ2-1; D uncertain. The sample was peripheral blood, taken in a trial of Ad26.COV2.S vaccine versus placebo. As DNA, the CDR3 is TGTGCCAGCAGTCAGGACGGGTCGGGCGGCGATGAGCAGTTCTTC. Translated, it gives CASSQDGSGGDEQFF.